The 18 T cell receptor beta chains listed next were all sequenced from one sample in a study of post-analysis software for immune sequencing data. Whole-study results and caveats: About 5 TRBV segments were more frequent in patients than controls; TRBV5-6, TRBV5-1 and TRBV20-1 belonged to this group.

Presence of unique molecular identifiers characterized the TCR beta cDNA libraries. TCRdb recomputed calls from the PCR reads with MiXCR, one row per CDR3 protein. The sample holds over 150,000 distinct CDR3 sequences; 25% to 35% are singletons and the top ten take about 1.4%. What these receptors recognize is not known. Sequencing input: blood. The receptors were gathered from a girl between 10 and 17 years old with multiple sclerosis.

The V call is TRBV11-2, the J call TRBJ1-1; D is undetermined. CDR3 length: 16 residues. The germline V gene has CDR1 SGHAT and CDR2 FQNNGV. V shed 4 bases and J shed 1 base, with 16 bases lying between them. CDR3 DNA sequence: TGTGCCAGCAGCTCCGTGGGTTATACATCGAACACTGAAGCTTTCTTT. Its protein is CASSSVGYTSNTEAFF.

The rearrangement links TRBV11-2 to TRBJ1-2; 10 nucleotides match TRBD1. The CDR3 is 17 amino acids. CDR1 and CDR2 (germline): SGHAT, FQNNGV. Trimming cost V 0 bases and J 5 bases; bases outside gene matches: 9. DNA of the CDR3: TGTGCCAGCAGCTTAGATGGACAGGGGGTGCGACCATATGGCTACACCTTC. Its translation is CASSLDGQGVRPYGYTF. The entire variable domain, with the rest obtained from reference TRBV11-2 and TRBJ1-2, is as follows: EAGVAQSPRYKIIEKRQSVAFWCNPISGHATLYWYQQILGQGPKLLIQFQNNGVVDDSQLPKDRFSAERLKGVDSTLKIQPAKLEDSAVYLCASSLDGQGVRPYGYTFGSGTRLTVV.

The CDR3 sequence: CASSWGYGAGSTDTQYF. The CDR3 DNA is TGCGCCAGCAGCTGGGGTTATGGCGCAGGGAGTACAGATACGCAGTATTTT. This chain links TRBV5-1 with TRBJ2-3; D might be TRBD1 or TRBD2, each matching 5 bases. CDR1 and CDR2 from the germline V gene are SGHRS and YFSETQ. V dropped 3 bases and J dropped 3 bases, with 20 bases sitting between them. This CDR3 contains 17 residues.

The table lists this clonotype with many counts. The chain employs TRBV10-2 and TRBJ2-7, with TRBD2 as a possible D gene (7 bases). Germline-derived CDR1 and CDR2 are WSHSY and SAAADI. The CDR3 sequence is 15 residues long. V lost 0 bases to trimming and J lost 2 bases, with 11 bases between them. This chain's CDR3 is CASSESAGAPYEQYF. CDR3 DNA sequence: TGCGCCAGCAGTGAGTCCGCGGGGGCCCCCTACGAGCAGTACTTC.

This clonotype was observed a single time. A much larger clone sits a single nucleotide away, making a read error possible. V usage is TRBV7-3 and J usage is TRBJ2-5, with D unresolved. V gave up 2 bases and J gave up 11 bases, with 21 bases separating them. Germline CDR1 SGHTA, CDR2 FQGTGA. The CDR3 runs 15 residues. The CDR3 reads CASSLLGRPDNEQYF. In nucleotides, the CDR3 is TGTGCCAGCAGCTTATTAGGACGTCCCGACAATGAGCAGTACTTC. Full variable domain (missing parts from reference TRBV7-3 and TRBJ2-5): GAGVSQTPSNKVTEKGKYVELRCDPISGHTALYWYRQSLGQGPEFLIYFQGTGAADDSGLPNDRFFAVRPEGSVSTLKIQRTERGDSAVYLCASSLLGRPDNEQYFGPGTRLLVL.

The V gene is TRBV28, the J gene TRBJ1-2; D unclear. Germline V CDR1 and CDR2: MDHEN, SYDVKM. Trimming removed 6 bases at V and 3 bases at J, with 11 bases between. The CDR3 extends over 13 amino acids. The CDR3 DNA sequence: TGTGCCAGCAGCGCCGGACGCGACTATGGCTACACCTTC. Protein sequence: CASSAGRDYGYTF.

Only a few counts were recorded for this clonotype. The chain joins TRBV30 to TRBJ2-7, with D possibly matching TRBD2 (6 bases). Germline lookup yields CDR1 GTSNPN and CDR2 SVGIG (reference sequence). The CDR3 covers 15 residues. Trimming left V 0 bases short and J 3 bases short, with 15 bases between. The CDR3 sequence is CAWSVMGGPFYEQYF. The CDR3 DNA sequence: TGTGCCTGGAGTGTCATGGGGGGACCCTTCTACGAGCAGTACTTC.

This clonotype was observed a few times. The CDR3, as DNA: TGCGCCAGCAGCCTAAGACCGGGACTAGAGGGGAATGCCCAAGAGACCCAGTACTTC. This codes for CASSLRPGLEGNAQETQYF. The rearrangement links TRBV5-1 to TRBJ2-5, with TRBD2 matching 8 bases. V shed 4 bases and J 1 base; nucleotides not matched to a gene: 18. The CDR3 loop spans 19 amino acids. CDR1 SGHRS and CDR2 YFSETQ come from the germline V gene.

Many counts were recorded for this clonotype. The CDR3 coding sequence is TGCAGCGTTGGGCTAGCGGGTATGGCAGGTGAGCAGTTCTTC. Protein: CSVGLAGMAGEQFF. The chain carries TRBV29-1 and TRBJ2-1; TRBD2 aligns across 8 bases. The trim removed 4 bases at V and 9 bases at J, leaving 11 bases unmatched. In germline, CDR1 is SQVTM, CDR2 ANQGSEA. The CDR3 is 14 residues long.

The J gene is TRBJ2-1, the V gene TRBV5-1; 7 bases line up with TRBD2. J was trimmed by 8 bases and V by 4 bases; bases with no gene match: 12. The CDR3 has 15 amino acids. CDR1 is SGHRS and CDR2 is YFSETQ in the germline V gene. CDR3 in DNA: TGCGCCAGCAGCGATCTAGCGGACCCCGAGGATGAGCAGTTCTTC. Translated: CASSDLADPEDEQFF.

This clonotype was seen only a few times. The chain couples TRBV6-5 to TRBJ2-7, with no clear D. Per the germline V gene, CDR1 is MNHEY and CDR2 is SVGAGI. The CDR3 extends over 14 amino acids. V was clipped by 8 bases and J by 6 bases, with 20 bases between them. CDR3 bases: TGTGCCAGCGGTCAGCCTCTACATGTTAGCGAGCAGTACTTC. Translated: CASGQPLHVSEQYF.

About this clonotype: A much larger clone differs by one base, so this may be a read error. The chain links TRBV27 to TRBJ1-5, with D unresolved. V dropped 10 bases and J dropped 1 base, with 11 bases sitting between them. The CDR3 extends over 13 amino acids. Germline values: CDR1 MNHEY, CDR2 SMNVEV (reference sequence). CDR3 bases: TGTGCCACTCGGCTAAAGAGCAATCAGCCCCAGCATTTT. Translating gives CATRLKSNQPQHF.

This clonotype was detected only once. This clone may be a read error of a much larger clone one base away. The J gene is TRBJ2-1, the V gene TRBV20-1; 7 nucleotides match TRBD1. V dropped 2 bases and J dropped 13; count of bases not matched to a gene: 11. Germline loops: CDR1 DFQATT, CDR2 SNEGSKA (reference sequence). This CDR3 region has 13 residues. The CDR3 reads CSARRQTGETQFF. The CDR3 DNA is TGCAGTGCTAGACGTCAAACAGGGGAGACCCAGTTCTTC.

The CDR3 DNA sequence: TGTGCCAGCAGCCTCTACAGGAACCCTAACTATGGCTACACCTTC. Translated: CASSLYRNPNYGYTF. J is TRBJ1-2 and V is TRBV7-2, with a tentative D call TRBD1 (5 bases). CDR1 and CDR2 from the germline V gene are SGHTA and FQGNSA. V was cut by 5 bases and J by 0 bases, with 13 bases left in between. This CDR3 has 15 amino acids.

As for this clonotype: With a much larger clone just one base away, this may be a read error. Here the CDR3 reads CASSLWVKEKVATFQKTQYF. CDR3 DNA: TGTGCCAGCAGCTTATGGGTTAAGGAGAAGGTAGCTACGTTTCAAAAGACCCAGTACTTC. The chain employs TRBV7-6 and TRBJ2-4; D gene uncertain. Gene TRBJ2-5 matches the end of the DNA better, so the J call may be wrong. CDR1 is SGHVS and CDR2 is FNYEAQ in the germline V gene. This CDR3 is built from 20 residues.

V gene TRBV11-2 combines with J gene TRBJ2-1; D possibly corresponds to TRBD2 (6 bases). The CDR3 extends over 14 amino acids. The V gene's germline CDR1 is SGHAT and CDR2 FQNNGV. Deletions cut 4 bases from V and 3 bases from J, with 10 bases between. CDR3 in DNA: TGTGCCAGCAGCTCACGGGGGATCTACAATGAGCAGTTCTTC. Protein sequence: CASSSRGIYNEQFF. The full variable domain, with the rest looked up from reference TRBV11-2 and TRBJ2-1, is EAGVAQSPRYKIIEKRQSVAFWCNPISGHATLYWYQQILGQGPKLLIQFQNNGVVDDSQLPKDRFSAERLKGVDSTLKIQPAKLEDSAVYLCASSSRGIYNEQFFGPGTRLTVL.

This clonotype was recorded many times. The V and J genes are TRBV12-3 or TRBV12-4 and TRBJ2-1; a weak D match, TRBD2 (5 bases). The CDR3 extends over 15 amino acids. Between the trimmed V and J ends, which lost 6 bases and 9 bases, there was a span of 21 bases. CDR3 bases: TGTGCCAGCAGCGGGAACGAGAGGACCTGGGGTGAGCAGTTCTTC. Encoded protein: CASSGNERTWGEQFF.

A word on this clonotype: This clone may be a read error of a much larger clone one base away. The chain is built from TRBV4-1 and TRBJ1-2; the D is unclear. The CDR3 contains 13 residues. CDR1 and CDR2 (germline): MGHRA, YSYEKL. The CDR3 protein is CAGSQADLYGYTF. The CDR3 coding sequence is TGCGCCGGCAGCCAGGCTGACCTCTATGGCTACACCTTC.